This T cell receptor beta chain was profiled in a study of T-cell reconstitution after alpha-beta-depleted transplantation in children (dated by TCRdb to the mid-2010s). With regard to the full study: The study quantitatively tracked T-cell immune reconstitution after TCRalphabeta/CD19-depleted allogeneic hematopoietic cell transplantation in children using TCR repertoire profiling.

This clonotype has just a few counts. The antigen this receptor binds is unknown. No clone much larger than this one lies a single base away; base qualities are absent. Preparation of the library involved PCR. Sequencing used an Illumina HiSeq 2500. TCR libraries were prepared with molecular barcoding, using unique molecular identifiers to normalize TCRbeta repertoire quantification. TCRdb reanalyzed the raw reads on its own, using fastp at Q25 for trimming and MiXCR for clone calling, and kept in-frame beta chains. Here each entry gathers all rows of one CDR3 protein and keeps the most common genes and DNA. Within this sample are some 500,000 distinct CDR3 sequences, with about 17% of them counted one time only. The ten largest clonotypes hold about 3.1% of the sample. The junction shows trimming of 5 bases on V and 4 bases on J, and the gene matches do not reach 12 bases of it. The germline V gene (reference sequence) provides CDR1 MNHEY and CDR2 SMNVEV. Spanning cysteine to phenylalanine, the CDR3 consists of 17 amino acids. The entry retains the CDR3 DNA only, 51 bases that are in frame from base 1.

Sample: PBMCs from the stem cell graft donor, taken from the stem cell graft. This TCR was sampled from a human donor who donated a stem cell graft to a child with acute lymphoblastic leukemia. In this chain, TRBV27 is recombined with TRBJ2-5, with TRBD2 identical over 11 junction bases. The CDR3 is CASSQIAGGPGRETQYF. DNA sequence: TGTGCCAGCAGTCAAATAGCGGGAGGGCCTGGGCGAGAGACCCAGTACTTC.